The 4 T cell receptor beta chains below were found in one sample sequenced in a study of beta chain features in type 1 diabetes. General study points: Shorter TCRB CDR3s, moderately but significantly so, were found in Type 1 diabetes patients in all four CD4+ subsets.

These receptors' antigens are unknown. Sequenced material consisted of expressed TCRB transcripts (all of the isolated RNA was reverse transcribed). Profiling relied on immunoSEQ multiplex PCR, and the TCRdb table lists in-frame clones only, not all of them. The sample carries more than 300,000 clones, 9.6% recorded once. Input material: central memory CD4+ T cells from blood. The receptors originated from a man in his thirties or forties with type 1 diabetes.

The CDR3 DNA sequence: TGCGCCAGCAGCCTCCGGGACAGGGTTCAACAAGAGACCCAGTACTTC. This encodes CASSLRDRVQQETQYF. The chain is built from TRBV4-3 and TRBJ2-5, with 9 bases identical to TRBD1. Germline lookup yields CDR1 LGHNA and CDR2 YSLEER. This CDR3 is built from 16 residues. V dropped 4 bases and J dropped 2; count of bases not matched to a gene: 8.

This clone was counted a few times. Germline is not matched at one junction end, which may reflect a read error. This chain uses TRBV5-4 with TRBJ2-3; D remains unclear. The length of the CDR3 is 16 residues. Germline-derived CDR1 and CDR2 are SGHNT and YYREEE (reference sequence). The CDR3 DNA reads as TGCGCCAGCAGCCAAGAGATGAGACCGAGCACAGATACGCAGTATTTT. This sequence encodes CASSQEMRPSTDTQYF. The complete variable domain, with remaining parts taken from reference TRBV5-4 and TRBJ2-3, reads ETGVTQSPTHLIKTRGQQVTLRCSSQSGHNTVSWYQQALGQGPQFIFQYYREEENGRGNFPPRFSGLQFPNYSSELNVNALELDDSALYLCASSQEMRPSTDTQYFGPGTRLTVL.

As to this clone: The identical CDR3 is also encoded by other nucleotide sequences in the sample. This chain joins TRBV5-1 and TRBJ2-7; 11 bases map to TRBD2. The CDR3 has 15 amino acids. V trimming: 3 bases; J trimming: 3 bases; junction bases outside the gene matches: 5. The germline V gene has CDR1 SGHRS and CDR2 YFSETQ. The CDR3 is CASSSLAGGGYEQYF. DNA for the CDR3: TGCGCCAGCAGCTCTTTAGCGGGAGGGGGCTACGAGCAGTACTTC. Combining the CDR3 with reference TRBV5-1 and TRBJ2-7 gives the whole variable domain KAGVTQTPRYLIKTRGQQVTLSCSPISGHRSVSWYQQTPGQGLQFLFEYFSETQRNKGNFPGRFSGRQFSNSRSEMNVSTLELGDSALYLCASSSLAGGGYEQYFGPGTRLTVT.

The rearrangement links TRBV5-1 to TRBJ2-5, with D possibly TRBD2 on 7 matching bases. The length of the CDR3 is 15 residues. V was clipped by 1 base and J by 5 bases, with 15 bases between them. Germline CDR1 is SGHRS and CDR2 is YFSETQ. CDR3 bases: TGCGCCAGCAGCTTGAGGGGGGGCGCAGAGGAGACCCAGTACTTC. Protein sequence: CASSLRGGAEETQYF.